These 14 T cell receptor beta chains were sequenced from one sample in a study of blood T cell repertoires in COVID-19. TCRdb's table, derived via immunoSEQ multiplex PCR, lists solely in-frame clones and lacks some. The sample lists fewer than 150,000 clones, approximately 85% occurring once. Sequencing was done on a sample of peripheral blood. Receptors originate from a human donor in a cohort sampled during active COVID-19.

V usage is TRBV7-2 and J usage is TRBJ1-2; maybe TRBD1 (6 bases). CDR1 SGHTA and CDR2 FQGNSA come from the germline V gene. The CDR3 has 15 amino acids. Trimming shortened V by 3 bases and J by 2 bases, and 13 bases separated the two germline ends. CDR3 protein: CASSFGQRTNYGYTF. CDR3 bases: TGTGCCAGCAGCTTCGGACAGAGAACAAACTATGGCTACACCTTC.

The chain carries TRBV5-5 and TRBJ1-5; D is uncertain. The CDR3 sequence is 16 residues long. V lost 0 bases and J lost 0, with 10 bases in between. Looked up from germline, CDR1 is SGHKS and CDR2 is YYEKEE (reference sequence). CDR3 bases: TGTGCCAGCAGCTTGGCGGTGAGTACTAGCAATCAGCCCCAGCATTTT. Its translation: CASSLAVSTSNQPQHF.

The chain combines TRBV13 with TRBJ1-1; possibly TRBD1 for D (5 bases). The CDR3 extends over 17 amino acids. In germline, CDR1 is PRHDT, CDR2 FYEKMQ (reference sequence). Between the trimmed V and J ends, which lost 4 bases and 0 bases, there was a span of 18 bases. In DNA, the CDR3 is TGTGCCAGCAGCTACTCAATCAGACAGATCATGAACACTGAAGCTTTCTTT. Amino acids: CASSYSIRQIMNTEAFF.

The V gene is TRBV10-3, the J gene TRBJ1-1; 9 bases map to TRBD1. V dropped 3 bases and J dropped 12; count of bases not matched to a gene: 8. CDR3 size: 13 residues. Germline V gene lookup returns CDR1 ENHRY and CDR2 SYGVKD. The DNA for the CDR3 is TGTGCCATCAGTGATGGGACAGGGCCCCACACTTTCTTT. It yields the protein CAISDGTGPHTFF.

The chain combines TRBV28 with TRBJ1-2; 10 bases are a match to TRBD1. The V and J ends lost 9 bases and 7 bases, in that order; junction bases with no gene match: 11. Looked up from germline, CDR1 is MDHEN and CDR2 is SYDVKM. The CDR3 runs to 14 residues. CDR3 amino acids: CASRTGGMGGGYTF. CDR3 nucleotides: TGTGCCAGTCGGACAGGGGGAATGGGGGGTGGCTACACCTTC.

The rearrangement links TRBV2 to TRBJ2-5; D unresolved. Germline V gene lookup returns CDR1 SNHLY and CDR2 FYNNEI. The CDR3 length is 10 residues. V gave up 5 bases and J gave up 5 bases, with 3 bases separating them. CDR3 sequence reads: CASSRETQYF. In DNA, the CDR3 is TGTGCCAGCAGTCGTGAGACCCAGTACTTC.

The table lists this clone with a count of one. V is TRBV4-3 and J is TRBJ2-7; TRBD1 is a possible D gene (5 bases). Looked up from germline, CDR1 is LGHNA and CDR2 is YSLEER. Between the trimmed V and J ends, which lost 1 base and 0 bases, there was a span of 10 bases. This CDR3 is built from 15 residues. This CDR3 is CASSQVWGSSYEQYF. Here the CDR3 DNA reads TGCGCCAGCAGCCAAGTCTGGGGCAGCTCCTACGAGCAGTACTTC.

The CDR3 is CASSAKRGLNYGYTF. The CDR3 DNA sequence: TGTGCCAGCAGTGCAAAAAGGGGTCTTAACTATGGCTACACCTTC. The rearrangement links TRBV25-1 to TRBJ1-2; a possible D gene is TRBD1 (5 bases). V dropped 4 bases and J dropped 1 base, with 13 bases sitting between them. Germline assignment: CDR1 MGHDK and CDR2 SYGVNS. There are 15 residues in the CDR3.

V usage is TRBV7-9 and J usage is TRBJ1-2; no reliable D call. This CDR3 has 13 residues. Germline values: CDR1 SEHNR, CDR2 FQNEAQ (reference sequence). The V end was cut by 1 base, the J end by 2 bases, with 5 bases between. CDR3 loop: CASSLVQNYGYTF. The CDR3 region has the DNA TGTGCCAGCAGCTTAGTACAGAACTATGGCTACACCTTC.

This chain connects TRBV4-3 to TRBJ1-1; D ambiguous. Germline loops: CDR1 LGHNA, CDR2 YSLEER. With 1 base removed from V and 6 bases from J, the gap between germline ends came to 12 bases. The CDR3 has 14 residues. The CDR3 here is CASSQGVASAEAFF. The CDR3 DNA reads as TGCGCCAGCAGCCAAGGAGTGGCGAGCGCTGAAGCTTTCTTT.

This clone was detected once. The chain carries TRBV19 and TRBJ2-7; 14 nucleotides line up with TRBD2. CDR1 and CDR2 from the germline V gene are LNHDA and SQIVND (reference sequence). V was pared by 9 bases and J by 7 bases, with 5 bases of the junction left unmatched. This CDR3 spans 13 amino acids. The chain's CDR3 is CASGTSGGREQYF. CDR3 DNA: TGTGCCAGCGGGACTAGCGGGGGTCGGGAGCAGTACTTC. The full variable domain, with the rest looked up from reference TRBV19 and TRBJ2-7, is DGGITQSPKYLFRKEGQNVTLSCEQNLNHDAMYWYRQDPGQGLRLIYYSQIVNDFQKGDIAEGYSVSREKKESFPLTVTSAQKNPTAFYLCASGTSGGREQYFGPGTRLTVT.

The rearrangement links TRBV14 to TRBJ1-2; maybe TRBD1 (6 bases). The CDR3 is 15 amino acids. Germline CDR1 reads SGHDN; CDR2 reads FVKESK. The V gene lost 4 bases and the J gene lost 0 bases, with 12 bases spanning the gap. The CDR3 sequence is CASSRPGHPNYGYTF. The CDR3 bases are TGTGCCAGCAGCCGACCGGGACATCCTAACTATGGCTACACCTTC.

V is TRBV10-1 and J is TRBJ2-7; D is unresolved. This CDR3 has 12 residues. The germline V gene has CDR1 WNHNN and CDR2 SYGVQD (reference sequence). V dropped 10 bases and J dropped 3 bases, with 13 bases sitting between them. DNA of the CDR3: TGCGCCACTCTTCCCCACTACTACGAGCAGTACGTC. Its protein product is CATLPHYYEQYV.

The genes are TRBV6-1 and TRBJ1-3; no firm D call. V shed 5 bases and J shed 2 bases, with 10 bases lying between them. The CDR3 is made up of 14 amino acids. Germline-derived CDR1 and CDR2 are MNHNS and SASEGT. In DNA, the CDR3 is TGTGCCAGCAGTTCCCTTTGGCCTGGAAACACCATATATTTT. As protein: CASSSLWPGNTIYF.